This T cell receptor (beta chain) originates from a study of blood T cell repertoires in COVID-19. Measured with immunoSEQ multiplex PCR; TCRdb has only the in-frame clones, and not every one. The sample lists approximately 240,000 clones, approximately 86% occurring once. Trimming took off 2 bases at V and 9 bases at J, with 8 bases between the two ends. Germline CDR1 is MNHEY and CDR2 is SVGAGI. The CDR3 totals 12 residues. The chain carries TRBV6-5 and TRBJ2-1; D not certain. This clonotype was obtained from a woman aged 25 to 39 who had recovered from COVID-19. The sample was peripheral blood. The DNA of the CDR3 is TGTGCCAGCAGTTACGTCGGGTCTGAGCAGTTCTTC. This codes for CASSYVGSEQFF.